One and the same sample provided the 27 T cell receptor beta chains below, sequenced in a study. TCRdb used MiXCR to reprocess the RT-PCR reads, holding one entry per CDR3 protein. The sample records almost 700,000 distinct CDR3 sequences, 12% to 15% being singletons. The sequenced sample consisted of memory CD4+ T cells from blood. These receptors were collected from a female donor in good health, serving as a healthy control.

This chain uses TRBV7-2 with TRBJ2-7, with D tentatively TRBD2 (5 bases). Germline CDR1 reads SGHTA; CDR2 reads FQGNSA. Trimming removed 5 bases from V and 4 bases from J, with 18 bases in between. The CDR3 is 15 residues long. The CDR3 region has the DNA TGTGCCAGCAGCCGGAGCGGTTCCTATCAATACGAGCAGTACTTC. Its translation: CASSRSGSYQYEQYF.

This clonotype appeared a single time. CDR3 nucleotides: TGTGCCAGCTCACCCCCGAGCGCGGGAGAGACCGAAGAGCTGTTTTTT. Translating it yields CASSPPSAGETEELFF. The chain couples TRBV18 to TRBJ2-2, with 7 nucleotides matching TRBD2. The junction had 15 bases not matched to a gene; V was cut back by 3 bases and J by 11 bases. The CDR3 loop spans 16 amino acids. CDR1 KGHSH and CDR2 LQKENI come from the germline V gene.

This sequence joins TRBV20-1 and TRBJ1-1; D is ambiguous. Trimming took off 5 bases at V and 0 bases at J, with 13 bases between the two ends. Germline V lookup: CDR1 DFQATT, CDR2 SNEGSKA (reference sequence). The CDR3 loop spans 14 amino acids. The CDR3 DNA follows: TGCAGTGCTCTAGAGTCCGCTATGAACACTGAAGCTTTCTTT. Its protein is CSALESAMNTEAFF.

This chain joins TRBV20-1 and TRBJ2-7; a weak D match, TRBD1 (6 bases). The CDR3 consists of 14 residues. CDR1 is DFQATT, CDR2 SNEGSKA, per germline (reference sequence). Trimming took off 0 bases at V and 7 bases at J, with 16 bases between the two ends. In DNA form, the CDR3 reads TGCAGTGCTAGAGATCTTTCAGGGGTGGGGGAGCAGTACTTC. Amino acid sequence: CSARDLSGVGEQYF.

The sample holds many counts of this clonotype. The CDR3 loop is CASTPGQGAYSNQPQHF. Here the CDR3 DNA reads TGTGCCAGCACACCGGGACAGGGAGCTTATAGCAATCAGCCCCAGCATTTT. This chain uses TRBV28 with TRBJ1-5; TRBD1 matches 9 bases. V lost 7 bases to trimming and J lost 0 bases; unmatched junction nucleotides: 10. The CDR3 consists of 17 residues. The germline gives CDR1 MDHEN, CDR2 SYDVKM.

CDR3 sequence (DNA): TGTGCCAGCAGCGCCGGACTAGGCTACAATGAGCAGTTCTTC. Translating it yields CASSAGLGYNEQFF. The J gene is TRBJ2-1, the V gene TRBV9; TRBD2 agrees at 7 bases. V trimming: 3 bases; J trimming: 3 bases; junction bases outside the gene matches: 3. The CDR3 is 14 amino acids. Germline values: CDR1 SGDLS, CDR2 YYNGEE.

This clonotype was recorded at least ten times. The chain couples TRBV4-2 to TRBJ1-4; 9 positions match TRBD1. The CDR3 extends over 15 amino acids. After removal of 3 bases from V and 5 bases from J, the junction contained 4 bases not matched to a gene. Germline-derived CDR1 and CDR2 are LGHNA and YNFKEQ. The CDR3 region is CASSHSGQGNEKLFF. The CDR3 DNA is TGTGCCAGCAGCCACTCGGGACAGGGAAATGAAAAACTGTTTTTT.

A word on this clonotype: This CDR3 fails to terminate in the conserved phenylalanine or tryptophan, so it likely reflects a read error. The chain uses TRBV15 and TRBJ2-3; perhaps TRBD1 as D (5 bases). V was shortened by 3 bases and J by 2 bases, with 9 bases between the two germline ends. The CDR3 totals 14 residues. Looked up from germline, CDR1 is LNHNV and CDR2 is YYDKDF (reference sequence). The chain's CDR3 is CATSRTVITDTQYL. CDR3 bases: TGTGCCACCAGCAGGACAGTGATCACAGATACGCAGTATCTT.

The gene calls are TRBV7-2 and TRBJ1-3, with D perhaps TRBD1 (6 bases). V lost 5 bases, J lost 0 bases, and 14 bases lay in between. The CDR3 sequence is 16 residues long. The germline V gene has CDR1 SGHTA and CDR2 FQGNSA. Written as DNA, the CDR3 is TGTGCCAGCAGCCAGAGCACAGGGAGCTCTGGAAACACCATATATTTT. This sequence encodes CASSQSTGSSGNTIYF.

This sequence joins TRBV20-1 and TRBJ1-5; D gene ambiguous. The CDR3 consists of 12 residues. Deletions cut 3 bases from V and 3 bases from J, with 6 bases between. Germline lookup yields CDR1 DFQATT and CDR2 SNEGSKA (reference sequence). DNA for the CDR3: TGCAGTGCTAGCTTTCCCAATCAGCCCCAGCATTTT. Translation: CSASFPNQPQHF.

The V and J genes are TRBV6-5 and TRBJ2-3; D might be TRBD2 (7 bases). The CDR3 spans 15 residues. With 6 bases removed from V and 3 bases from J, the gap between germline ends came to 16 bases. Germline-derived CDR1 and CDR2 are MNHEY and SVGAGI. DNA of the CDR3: TGTGCCAGCAGCTTGAGGGGGGAGGGGACAGATACGCAGTATTTT. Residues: CASSLRGEGTDTQYF.

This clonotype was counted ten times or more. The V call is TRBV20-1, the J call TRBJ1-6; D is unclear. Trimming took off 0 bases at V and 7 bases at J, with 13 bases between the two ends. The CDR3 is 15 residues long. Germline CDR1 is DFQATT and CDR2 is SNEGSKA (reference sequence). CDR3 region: CSARDRQLGNSPLHF. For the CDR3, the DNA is TGCAGTGCTAGAGATCGCCAGTTGGGGAATTCACCCCTCCACTTT.

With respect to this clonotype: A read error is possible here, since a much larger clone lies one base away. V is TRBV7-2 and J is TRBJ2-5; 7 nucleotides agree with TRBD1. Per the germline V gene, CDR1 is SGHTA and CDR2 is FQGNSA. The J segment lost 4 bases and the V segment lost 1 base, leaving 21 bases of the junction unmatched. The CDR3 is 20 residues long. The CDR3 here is CASSLVWPRQGRRRGETQYF. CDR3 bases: TGTGCCAGCAGCTTAGTTTGGCCGAGACAGGGTAGAAGGAGAGGAGAGACCCAGTACTTC.

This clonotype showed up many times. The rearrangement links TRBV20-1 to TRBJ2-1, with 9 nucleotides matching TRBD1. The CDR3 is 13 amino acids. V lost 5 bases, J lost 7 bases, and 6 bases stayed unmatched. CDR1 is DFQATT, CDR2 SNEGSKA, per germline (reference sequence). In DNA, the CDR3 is TGCAGTGCTGCCGGGACAGGGCTGAATGAGCAGTTCTTC. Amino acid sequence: CSAAGTGLNEQFF.

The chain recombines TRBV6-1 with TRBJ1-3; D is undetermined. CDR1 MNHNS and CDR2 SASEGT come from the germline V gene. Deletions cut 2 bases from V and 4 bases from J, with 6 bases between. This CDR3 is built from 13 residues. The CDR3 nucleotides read TGTGCCAGCAGTGAATCCGGGGGAAACACCATATATTTT. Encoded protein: CASSESGGNTIYF.

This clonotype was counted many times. CDR3 region: CASEKFEGTGELFF. For the CDR3, the DNA is TGTGCCAGCGAGAAATTCGAGGGTACCGGGGAGCTGTTTTTT. The chain carries TRBV12-3 or TRBV12-4 and TRBJ2-2; possibly TRBD2 for D (5 bases). The CDR3 consists of 14 residues. V lost 8 bases to trimming and J lost 5 bases, with 15 bases between them.

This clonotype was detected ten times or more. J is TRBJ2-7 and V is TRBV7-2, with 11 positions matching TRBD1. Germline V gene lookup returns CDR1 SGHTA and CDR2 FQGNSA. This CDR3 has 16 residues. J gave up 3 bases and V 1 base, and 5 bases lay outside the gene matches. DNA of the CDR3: TGTGCCAGCAGCTTAGTAGGGGGACAGGGGGGCTACGAGCAGTACTTC. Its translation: CASSLVGGQGGYEQYF.

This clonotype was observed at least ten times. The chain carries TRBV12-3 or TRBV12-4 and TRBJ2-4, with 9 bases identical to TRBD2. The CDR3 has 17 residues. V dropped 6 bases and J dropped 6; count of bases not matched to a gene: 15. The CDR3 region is CASSSQLGAGGRNIQYF. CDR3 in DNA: TGTGCCAGCAGCTCTCAACTGGGAGCGGGGGGCCGAAACATTCAGTACTTC.

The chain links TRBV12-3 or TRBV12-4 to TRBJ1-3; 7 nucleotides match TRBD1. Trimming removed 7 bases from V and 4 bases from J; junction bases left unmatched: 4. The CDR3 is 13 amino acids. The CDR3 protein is CASIQGVGNTIYF. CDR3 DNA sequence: TGTGCCAGCATTCAGGGGGTCGGAAACACCATATATTTT.

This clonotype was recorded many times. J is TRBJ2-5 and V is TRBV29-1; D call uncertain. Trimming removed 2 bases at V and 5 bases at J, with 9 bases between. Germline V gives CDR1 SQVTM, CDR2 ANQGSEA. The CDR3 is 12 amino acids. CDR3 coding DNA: TGCAGCGTTGAAACCGGATCGGAGACCCAGTACTTC. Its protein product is CSVETGSETQYF. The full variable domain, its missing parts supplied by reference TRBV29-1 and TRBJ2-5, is SAVISQKPSRDICQRGTSLTIQCQVDSQVTMMFWYRQQPGQSLTLIATANQGSEATYESGFVIDKFPISRPNLTFSTLTVSNMSPEDSSIYLCSVETGSETQYFGPGTRLLVL.

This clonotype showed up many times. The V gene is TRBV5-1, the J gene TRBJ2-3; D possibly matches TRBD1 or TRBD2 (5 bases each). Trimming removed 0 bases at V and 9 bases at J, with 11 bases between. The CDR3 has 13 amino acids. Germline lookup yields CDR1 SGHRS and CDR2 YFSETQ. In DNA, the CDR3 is TGCGCCAGCAGCTTGGTCGGGACCGGGACGCAGTATTTT. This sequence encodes CASSLVGTGTQYF.

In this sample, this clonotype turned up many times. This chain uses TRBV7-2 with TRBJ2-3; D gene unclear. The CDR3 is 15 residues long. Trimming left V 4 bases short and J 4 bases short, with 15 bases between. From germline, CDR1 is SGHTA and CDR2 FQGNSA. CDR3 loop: CASSSVGNAADTQYF. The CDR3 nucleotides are TGTGCCAGCAGCTCGGTCGGCAACGCCGCAGATACGCAGTATTTT.

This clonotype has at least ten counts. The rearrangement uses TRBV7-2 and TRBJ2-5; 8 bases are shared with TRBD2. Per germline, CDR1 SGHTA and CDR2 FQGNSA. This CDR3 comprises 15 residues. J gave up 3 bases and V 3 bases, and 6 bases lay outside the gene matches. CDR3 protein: CASSFTGTREETQYF. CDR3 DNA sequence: TGTGCCAGCAGCTTTACCGGGACTAGAGAAGAGACCCAGTACTTC. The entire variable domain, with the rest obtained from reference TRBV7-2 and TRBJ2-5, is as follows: GAGVSQSPSNKVTEKGKDVELRCDPISGHTALYWYRQSLGQGLEFLIYFQGNSAPDKSGLPSDRFSAERTGGSVSTLTIQRTQQEDSAVYLCASSFTGTREETQYFGPGTRLLVL.

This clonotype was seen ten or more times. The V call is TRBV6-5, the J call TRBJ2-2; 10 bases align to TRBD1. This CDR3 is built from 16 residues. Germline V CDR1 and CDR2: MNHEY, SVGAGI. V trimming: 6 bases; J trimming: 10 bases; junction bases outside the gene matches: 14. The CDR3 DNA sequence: TGTGCCAGCAGAAGGGGACAGGGGAGTCTATCGGAGGAGCTGTTTTTT. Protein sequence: CASRRGQGSLSEELFF.

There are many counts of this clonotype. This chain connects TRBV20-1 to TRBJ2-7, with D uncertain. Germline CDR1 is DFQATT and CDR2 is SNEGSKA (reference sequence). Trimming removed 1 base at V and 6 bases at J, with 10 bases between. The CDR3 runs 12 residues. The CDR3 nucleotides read TGCAGTGCTAGAGGTCCCCCCGGCGAGCAGTACTTC. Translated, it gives CSARGPPGEQYF.

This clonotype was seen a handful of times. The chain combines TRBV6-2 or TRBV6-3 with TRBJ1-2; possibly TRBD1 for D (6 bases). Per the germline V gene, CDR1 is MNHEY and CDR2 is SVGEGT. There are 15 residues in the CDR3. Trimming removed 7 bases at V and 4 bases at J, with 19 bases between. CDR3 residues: CASNPLQGARYGYTF. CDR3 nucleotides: TGTGCCAGCAACCCATTACAGGGAGCTCGCTATGGCTACACCTTC.

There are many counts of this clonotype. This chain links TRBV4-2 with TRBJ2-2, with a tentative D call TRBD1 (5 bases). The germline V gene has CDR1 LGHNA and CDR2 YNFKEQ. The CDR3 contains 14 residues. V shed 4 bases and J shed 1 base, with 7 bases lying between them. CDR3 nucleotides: TGTGCCAGCAGCCCGCAGGGGAACACCGGGGAGCTGTTTTTT. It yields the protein CASSPQGNTGELFF.